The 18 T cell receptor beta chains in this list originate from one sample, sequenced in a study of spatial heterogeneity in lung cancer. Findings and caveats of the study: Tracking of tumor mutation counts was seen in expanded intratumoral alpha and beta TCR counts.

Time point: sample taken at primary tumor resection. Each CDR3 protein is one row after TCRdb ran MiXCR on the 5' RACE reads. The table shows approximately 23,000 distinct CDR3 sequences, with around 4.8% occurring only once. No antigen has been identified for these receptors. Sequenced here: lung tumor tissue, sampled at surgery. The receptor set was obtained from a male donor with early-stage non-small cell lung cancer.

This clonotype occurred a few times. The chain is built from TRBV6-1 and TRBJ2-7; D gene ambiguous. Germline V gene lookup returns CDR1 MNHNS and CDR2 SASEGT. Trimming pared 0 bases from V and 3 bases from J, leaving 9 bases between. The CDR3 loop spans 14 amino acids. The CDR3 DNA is TGTGCCAGCAGTGAAGCGCTTCTTAGCTACGAGCAGTACTTC. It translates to CASSEALLSYEQYF.

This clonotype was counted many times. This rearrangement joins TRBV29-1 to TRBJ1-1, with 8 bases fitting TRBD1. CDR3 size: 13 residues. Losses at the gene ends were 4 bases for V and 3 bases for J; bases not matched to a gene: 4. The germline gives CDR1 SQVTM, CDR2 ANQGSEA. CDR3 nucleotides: TGCAGCGTTGGACAGGGGAGTGACACTGAAGCTTTCTTT. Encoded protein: CSVGQGSDTEAFF.

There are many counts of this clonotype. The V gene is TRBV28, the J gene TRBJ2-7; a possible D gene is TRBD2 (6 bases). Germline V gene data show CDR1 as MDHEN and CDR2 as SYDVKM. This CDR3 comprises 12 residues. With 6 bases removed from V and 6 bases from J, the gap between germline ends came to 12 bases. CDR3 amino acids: CASRRGEGEQYF. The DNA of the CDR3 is TGTGCCAGCAGGCGGGGCGAGGGCGAGCAGTACTTC.

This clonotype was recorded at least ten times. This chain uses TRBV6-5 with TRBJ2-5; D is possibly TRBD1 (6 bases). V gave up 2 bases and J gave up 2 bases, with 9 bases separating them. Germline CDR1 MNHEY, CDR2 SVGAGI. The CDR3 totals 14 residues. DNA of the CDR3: TGTGCCAGCAGTTACCAGACAGGACAAGAGACCCAGTACTTC. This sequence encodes CASSYQTGQETQYF.

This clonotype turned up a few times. CDR3 DNA: TGTGCCAGCAGCTTAAGGGAGAACACTGAAGCTTTCTTT. The encoded protein is CASSLRENTEAFF. The chain recombines TRBV7-2 with TRBJ1-1; D is unclear. V lost 2 bases and J lost 1, with 5 bases in between. Germline V lookup: CDR1 SGHTA, CDR2 FQGNSA. The CDR3 spans 13 residues.

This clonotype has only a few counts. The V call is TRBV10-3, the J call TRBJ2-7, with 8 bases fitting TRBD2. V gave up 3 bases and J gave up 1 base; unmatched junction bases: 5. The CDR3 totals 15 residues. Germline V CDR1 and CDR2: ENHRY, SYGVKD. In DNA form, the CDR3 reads TGTGCCATCAGTGATTCGGGAGGGCCTTCCTACGAGCAGTACTTC. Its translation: CAISDSGGPSYEQYF.

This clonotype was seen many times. CDR3 region: CSARGQEGTDTQYF. CDR3 nucleotide sequence: TGCAGTGCTAGAGGACAGGAGGGCACAGATACGCAGTATTTT. The chain carries TRBV20-1 and TRBJ2-3; D might be TRBD1 (6 bases). V dropped 1 base and J dropped 1 base, with 9 bases sitting between them. Germline V gene data show CDR1 as DFQATT and CDR2 as SNEGSKA (reference sequence). CDR3 length equals 14 residues.

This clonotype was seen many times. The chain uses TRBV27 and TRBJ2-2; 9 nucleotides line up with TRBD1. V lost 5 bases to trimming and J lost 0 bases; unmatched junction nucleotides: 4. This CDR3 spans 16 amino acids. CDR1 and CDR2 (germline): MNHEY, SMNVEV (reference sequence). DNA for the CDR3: TGTGCCAGCAGTCACAGACAGGGGGCGAACACCGGGGAGCTGTTTTTT. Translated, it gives CASSHRQGANTGELFF.

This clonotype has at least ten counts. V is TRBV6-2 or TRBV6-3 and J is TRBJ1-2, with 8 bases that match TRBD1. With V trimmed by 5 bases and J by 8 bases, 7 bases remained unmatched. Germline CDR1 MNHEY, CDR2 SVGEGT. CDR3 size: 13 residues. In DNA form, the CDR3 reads TGTGCCAGCAGTCCCTGGACAGGGCCCGGCTACACCTTC. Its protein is CASSPWTGPGYTF.

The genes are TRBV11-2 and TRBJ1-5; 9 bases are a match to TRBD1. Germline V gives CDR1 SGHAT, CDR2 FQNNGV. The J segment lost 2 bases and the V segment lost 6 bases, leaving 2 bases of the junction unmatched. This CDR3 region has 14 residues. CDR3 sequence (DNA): TGTGCCAGCAGTCGGACAGGGGGCAATCAGCCCCAGCATTTT. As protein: CASSRTGGNQPQHF.

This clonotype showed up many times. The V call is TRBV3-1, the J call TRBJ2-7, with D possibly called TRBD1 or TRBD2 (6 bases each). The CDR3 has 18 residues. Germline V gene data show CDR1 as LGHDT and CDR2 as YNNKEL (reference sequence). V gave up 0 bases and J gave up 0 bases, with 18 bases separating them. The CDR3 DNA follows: TGTGCCAGCAGCCAAGACCTGGACAGCGGAGGGTACTCCTACGAGCAGTACTTC. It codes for CASSQDLDSGGYSYEQYF.

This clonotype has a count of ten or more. As DNA, the CDR3 is TGTGCCATCAGTGAACGCCTAGAGCAGTACTTC. Amino acids: CAISERLEQYF. The chain is built from TRBV10-3 and TRBJ2-7; D gene uncertain. Germline assignment: CDR1 ENHRY and CDR2 SYGVKD. V shed 3 bases and J shed 7 bases, with 7 bases lying between them. The CDR3 is 11 residues long.

The CDR3 sequence: CASREAEAFF. CDR3 bases: TGTGCCAGCAGGGAGGCTGAAGCTTTCTTT. V is TRBV7-9 and J is TRBJ1-1; no definite D call. The V end was cut by 6 bases, the J end by 6 bases, with 5 bases between. Germline V CDR1 and CDR2: SEHNR, FQNEAQ (reference sequence). This CDR3 comprises 10 residues.

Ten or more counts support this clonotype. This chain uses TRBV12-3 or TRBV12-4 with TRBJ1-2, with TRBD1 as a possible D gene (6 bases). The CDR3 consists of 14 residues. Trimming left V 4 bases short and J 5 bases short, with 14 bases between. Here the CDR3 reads CASSSIQGRYGYTF. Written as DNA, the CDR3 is TGTGCCAGCAGTTCGATACAGGGTAGATATGGCTACACCTTC.

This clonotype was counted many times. This CDR3 is CASSYGQGRAGEQYF. CDR3 bases: TGTGCCAGCAGCTATGGACAGGGGAGGGCTGGCGAGCAGTACTTC. The chain is built from TRBV7-9 and TRBJ2-7; TRBD1 agrees at 9 bases. Germline V gives CDR1 SEHNR, CDR2 FQNEAQ (reference sequence). The V gene end was trimmed by 4 bases and the J gene end by 6 bases; junction bases not matched to a gene: 10. This CDR3 comprises 15 residues.

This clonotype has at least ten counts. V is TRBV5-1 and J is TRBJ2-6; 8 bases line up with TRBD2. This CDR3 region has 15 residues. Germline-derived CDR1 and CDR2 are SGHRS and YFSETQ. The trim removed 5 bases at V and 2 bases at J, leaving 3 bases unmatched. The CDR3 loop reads CASRSGRTGANVLTF. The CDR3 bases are TGCGCCAGCAGGAGCGGGAGAACTGGGGCCAACGTCCTGACTTTC.

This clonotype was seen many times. As DNA, the CDR3 is TGTGCCAGCAGCCCGTCACTAGCGGGGGGCCTCTCTAGCACAGATACGCAGTATTTT. This sequence encodes CASSPSLAGGLSSTDTQYF. The V gene is TRBV7-6, the J gene TRBJ2-3; 12 bases match TRBD2. Germline trimming cut 5 bases from V and 0 bases from J; bases unmatched to any gene: 12. CDR3 length equals 19 residues. The germline V gene encodes CDR1 SGHVS and CDR2 FNYEAQ. The whole variable domain, filled in from reference TRBV7-6 and TRBJ2-3, reads GAGVSQSPRYKVTKRGQDVALRCDPISGHVSLYWYRQALGQGPEFLTYFNYEAQQDKSGLPNDRFSAERPEGSISTLTIQRTEQRDSAMYRCASSPSLAGGLSSTDTQYFGPGTRLTVL.

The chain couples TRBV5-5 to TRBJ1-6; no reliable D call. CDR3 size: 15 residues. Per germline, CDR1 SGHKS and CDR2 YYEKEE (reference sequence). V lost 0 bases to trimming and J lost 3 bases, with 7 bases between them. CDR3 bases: TGTGCCAGCAGCTTGGCCAACTACTATAATTCACCCCTCCACTTT. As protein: CASSLANYYNSPLHF.